These 17 T cell receptor beta chains came from one sample sequenced in a study of T cells in Graves' hyperthyroidism and ophthalmopathy (dated by TCRdb to the late 2010s). Library generation was performed with multiplex PCR. Sequencing used an Illumina HiSeq 2000. Amplification of TCR beta CDR3 regions was carried out from RNA transcripts. A first-round RT-PCR of the TCR CDR3 used the HTBI primer set with the Qiagen OneStep RT-PCR kit. The raw public data were reprocessed by TCRdb itself: fastp quality trimming at Q25, MiXCR clonotype calling, in-frame beta chains only. Rows merge per CDR3 protein into single entries with the most common DNA and genes. The sample profile shows around 440,000 distinct CDR3 sequences; less than 20% of them were found once. The ten largest clones represent around 14% of the sample. The specimen was blood. These receptors were collected from a young woman with Graves' hyperthyroidism.

This clonotype was picked up many times. The V and J genes are TRBV2 and TRBJ2-5, with 8 bases aligning to TRBD1. The CDR3 totals 14 residues. J gave up 3 bases and V 4 bases, and 4 bases lay outside the gene matches. In germline, CDR1 is SNHLY, CDR2 FYNNEI. CDR3 residues: CASSGWDRKETQYF. The CDR3 nucleotides read TGTGCCAGCAGTGGGTGGGACAGGAAAGAGACCCAGTACTTC.

The genes are TRBV20-1 and TRBJ1-2; no clear D gene. The V gene's germline CDR1 is DFQATT and CDR2 SNEGSKA (reference sequence). The CDR3 loop spans 11 amino acids. V dropped 6 bases and J dropped 7 bases, with 12 bases sitting between them. DNA of the CDR3: TGCAGTGCCTGGAGAGCGGCTGGCTACACCTTC. This sequence encodes CSAWRAAGYTF.

This clonotype was found many times. This chain uses TRBV4-1 with TRBJ1-1, with D hard to call. The length of the CDR3 is 15 residues. V lost 1 base to trimming and J lost 4 bases, with 13 bases between them. Germline lookup yields CDR1 MGHRA and CDR2 YSYEKL. The CDR3 coding sequence is TGCGCCAGCAGCCAAGGGTTTGTAGGCCGCACTGAAGCTTTCTTT. It yields the protein CASSQGFVGRTEAFF.

Many counts were recorded for this clonotype. The V call is TRBV6-1, the J call TRBJ2-3; D not certain. This CDR3 region has 14 residues. Germline CDR1 and CDR2: MNHNS and SASEGT. V gave up 4 bases and J gave up 0 bases, with 8 bases separating them. The CDR3, as DNA: TGTGCCAGCAGTGGCACCCAGAGCACAGATACGCAGTATTTT. It is translated as CASSGTQSTDTQYF.

The chain has TRBV5-1 and TRBJ2-5; 12 positions agree with TRBD2. V gave up 3 bases and J gave up 5 bases; unmatched junction bases: 5. Germline V gene data show CDR1 as SGHRS and CDR2 as YFSETQ. CDR3 length equals 15 residues. The CDR3 DNA sequence: TGCGCCAGCAGCTCGACTAGCGGGAGTGGGGAGACCCAGTACTTC. This translates into CASSSTSGSGETQYF.

This clonotype appeared a few times. The V and J genes are TRBV11-2 and TRBJ2-6; no firm D call. The CDR3 sequence is 17 residues long. Germline V gene data show CDR1 as SGHAT and CDR2 as FQNNGV. Between the trimmed V and J ends, which lost 4 bases and 1 base, there was a span of 14 bases. The CDR3 DNA reads TGTGCCAGCAGCTCCTTTAAACGGTTATCTGGGGCCAACGTCCTGACTTTC. It specifies CASSSFKRLSGANVLTF.

This clonotype was seen more than once but under ten times. The rearrangement links TRBV18 to TRBJ2-5; D unclear. Germline CDR1 KGHSH, CDR2 LQKENI. The CDR3 covers 14 residues. With 3 bases removed from V and 2 bases from J, the gap between germline ends came to 10 bases. The CDR3 DNA reads as TGTGCCAGCTCACCTAAACACTTTCAAGAGACCCAGTACTTC. Amino acid sequence: CASSPKHFQETQYF.

This chain links TRBV11-2 with TRBJ2-7; 10 bases agree with TRBD2. Germline CDR1 and CDR2: SGHAT and FQNNGV. Unmatched junction bases numbered 13, after V lost 5 bases and J lost 3 bases. This CDR3 has 17 amino acids. The CDR3 nucleotides read TGTGCCAGCAGCCCCCATGTGCTAGCGGGAGCATACTACGAGCAGTACTTC. Encoded protein: CASSPHVLAGAYYEQYF.

The gene calls are TRBV18 and TRBJ1-2, with D possibly being TRBD1 (5 bases). The CDR3 extends over 14 amino acids. Trimming removed 3 bases at V and 4 bases at J, with 12 bases between. From germline, CDR1 is KGHSH and CDR2 LQKENI. The CDR3 is CASSPFRGPYGYTF. In nucleotides, the CDR3 is TGTGCCAGCTCACCTTTTAGGGGCCCCTATGGCTACACCTTC.

This sequence joins TRBV14 and TRBJ1-2; D is unclear. V was shortened by 3 bases and J by 6 bases, with 11 bases between the two germline ends. The CDR3 loop spans 13 amino acids. Germline V gene sequence: CDR1 SGHDN, CDR2 FVKESK. The DNA for the CDR3 is TGTGCCAGCAGCCAGGATTTTTTTGATGGCTACACCTTC. It translates to CASSQDFFDGYTF.

This clonotype occurred many times. This rearrangement joins TRBV5-1 to TRBJ2-2, with 10 bases that match TRBD1. Germline V gene lookup returns CDR1 SGHRS and CDR2 YFSETQ. The CDR3 totals 18 residues. V dropped 4 bases and J dropped 1; count of bases not matched to a gene: 10. The chain's CDR3 is CASSRTGTGAKNTGELFF. The CDR3 nucleotides read TGCGCCAGCAGCAGGACCGGGACAGGGGCGAAGAACACCGGGGAGCTGTTTTTT.

This clonotype was picked up one time. It may be a read error: a sequence one base away is much more abundant. The rearrangement links TRBV9 to TRBJ2-3, with TRBD2 as a possible D gene (6 bases). Germline-derived CDR1 and CDR2 are SGDLS and YYNGEE. V dropped 0 bases and J dropped 1 base, with 9 bases sitting between them. The CDR3 is made up of 15 amino acids. CDR3 region: CASSVVGEGTDTQYF. The CDR3 DNA sequence: TGTGCCAGCAGCGTAGTCGGGGAGGGCACAGATACGCAGTATTTT.

This clonotype was detected a few times. The J gene is TRBJ2-1, the V gene TRBV6-6; 7 bases map to TRBD1. Germline V gene data show CDR1 as MNHNY and CDR2 as SVGAGI (reference sequence). V lost 0 bases to trimming and J lost 7 bases; unmatched junction nucleotides: 12. This CDR3 contains 17 residues. CDR3 nucleotides: TGTGCCAGCAGTTACTCCGGGACAGCTAACGCCCCGAATGAGCAGTTCTTC. This sequence encodes CASSYSGTANAPNEQFF.

This clonotype was seen many times. CDR3 sequence: CASSERTGPEGGYTF. The CDR3 DNA reads TGTGCCAGCAGTGAACGAACGGGGCCGGAGGGTGGCTACACCTTC. The chain employs TRBV2 and TRBJ1-2, with TRBD1 as a possible D gene (5 bases). From germline, CDR1 is SNHLY and CDR2 FYNNEI. The CDR3 length is 15 residues. Trimming took off 2 bases at V and 7 bases at J, with 17 bases between the two ends.

This clonotype was seen at least ten times. The rearrangement uses TRBV11-2 and TRBJ2-3, with D unresolved. This CDR3 region has 12 residues. V lost 6 bases to trimming and J lost 6 bases, with 10 bases between them. The germline V gene encodes CDR1 SGHAT and CDR2 FQNNGV. As DNA, the CDR3 is TGTGCCAGCAGTTCACCGCGGGATACGCAGTATTTT. It codes for CASSSPRDTQYF.

This clonotype was seen a handful of times. The chain links TRBV7-3 to TRBJ1-4; D unclear. Trimming pared 5 bases from V and 8 bases from J, leaving 24 bases between. Germline assignment: CDR1 SGHTA and CDR2 FQGTGA. The CDR3 extends over 17 amino acids. CDR3 sequence reads: CASSLPAMGKPEEKLFF. CDR3 sequence (DNA): TGTGCCAGCAGCCTCCCCGCGATGGGGAAACCGGAAGAAAAACTGTTTTTT.

For this clonotype: A much more abundant neighbour one base away suggests this may be a read error. V is TRBV15 and J is TRBJ1-1; D call uncertain. The CDR3 loop spans 14 amino acids. Germline V gives CDR1 LNHNV, CDR2 YYDKDF (reference sequence). CDR3 amino acids: CATNRDQLDTEAFF. CDR3 DNA sequence: TGTGCCACCAACAGAGATCAATTGGACACTGAAGCTTTCTTT.